The next 21 T cell receptor beta chains were all read from a single sample in a study of blood T cell repertoires in COVID-19. Only in-frame clones appear in the TCRdb table, and some are missing; sequencing was by immunoSEQ multiplex PCR. This table has 250,000 to 300,000 clones, around 80% appearing once. Sequencing was carried out using peripheral blood. The receptors derive from an older man with acute or convalescent COVID-19.

This clone appeared a single time. The chain joins TRBV4-1 to TRBJ1-2, with unresolved D. Germline lookup yields CDR1 MGHRA and CDR2 YSYEKL. The CDR3 totals 15 residues. Trimming pared 0 bases from V and 5 bases from J, leaving 13 bases between. CDR3 protein: CASSQETRSTYGYTF. The CDR3 coding sequence is TGCGCCAGCAGCCAAGAAACTCGCTCGACTTATGGCTACACCTTC.

The chain joins TRBV6-1 to TRBJ2-5; D may be TRBD1 (5 bases). V gave up 2 bases and J gave up 4 bases, with 14 bases separating them. The CDR3 has 15 amino acids. Germline V lookup: CDR1 MNHNS, CDR2 SASEGT. The CDR3 bases are TGTGCCAGCAGTGAAATGGGGCAGTTCACAGAGACCCAGTACTTC. Its translation: CASSEMGQFTETQYF.

The chain employs TRBV9 and TRBJ1-1; D might be TRBD1 (6 bases). Between the trimmed V and J ends, which lost 0 bases and 0 bases, there was a span of 15 bases. The germline V gene has CDR1 SGDLS and CDR2 YYNGEE. The CDR3 is 17 residues long. CDR3 sequence (DNA): TGTGCCAGCAGCGTAGCTTCACAGGGCCTAATGAACACTGAAGCTTTCTTT. As protein: CASSVASQGLMNTEAFF.

The V gene is TRBV5-6, the J gene TRBJ1-2; D is unclear. This CDR3 spans 16 amino acids. Trimming took 0 bases from V and 0 from J, leaving 12 bases between them. The germline V gene encodes CDR1 SGHDT and CDR2 YYEEEE. The CDR3, as DNA: TGTGCCAGCAGCTTGGGCAGTCTTCAAGCTAACTATGGCTACACCTTC. It is translated as CASSLGSLQANYGYTF.

This chain connects TRBV28 to TRBJ1-5, with 9 positions matching TRBD1. With 1 base clipped from V and 6 bases from J, the junction kept 4 bases outside the gene matches. Germline-derived CDR1 and CDR2 are MDHEN and SYDVKM. The CDR3 has 15 amino acids. The CDR3 sequence: CASSLLTGGLQPQHF. For the CDR3, the DNA is TGTGCCAGCAGTTTATTGACAGGGGGACTTCAGCCCCAGCATTTT.

This clone occurred once. This sequence joins TRBV30 and TRBJ2-2; perhaps TRBD1 as D (6 bases). This CDR3 region has 16 residues. Germline lookup yields CDR1 GTSNPN and CDR2 SVGIG (reference sequence). Trimming cost V 3 bases and J 2 bases, with 16 bases left between them. CDR3 protein: CAWRSAGTTNTGELFF. In nucleotides, the CDR3 is TGTGCCTGGAGATCTGCCGGGACAACTAACACCGGGGAGCTGTTTTTT.

J is TRBJ1-5 and V is TRBV6-1; D not certain. CDR1 is MNHNS, CDR2 SASEGT, per germline. This CDR3 region has 13 residues. V dropped 2 bases and J dropped 5 bases, with 7 bases sitting between them. This chain's CDR3 is CASSEHRDQPQHF. CDR3 DNA: TGTGCCAGCAGTGAACACCGGGATCAGCCCCAGCATTTT.

This chain uses TRBV27 with TRBJ2-1; a possible D gene is TRBD2 (6 bases). This CDR3 has 16 residues. Trimming removed 2 bases at V and 7 bases at J, with 18 bases between. Germline CDR1 MNHEY, CDR2 SMNVEV (reference sequence). CDR3 nucleotides: TGTGCCAGCAGTTTACAGGGACTGCGCCCTTCTAATGAGCAGTTCTTC. It is translated as CASSLQGLRPSNEQFF.

This clone was detected ten times or more. The V gene is TRBV7-8, the J gene TRBJ2-1, with 10 nucleotides matching TRBD1. The CDR3 has 17 residues. Per the germline V gene, CDR1 is SGHVS and CDR2 is FQNEAQ. J lost 0 bases, V lost 5 bases, and 7 bases had no gene match. CDR3 sequence (DNA): TGTGCCAGCAGCCGGACAGGGGGATATTCCTCCTACAATGAGCAGTTCTTC. Encoded protein: CASSRTGGYSSYNEQFF. The whole variable domain, filled in from reference TRBV7-8 and TRBJ2-1, reads GAGVSQSPRYKVAKRGQDVALRCDPISGHVSLFWYQQALGQGPEFLTYFQNEAQLDKSGLPSDRFFAERPEGSVSTLKIQRTQQEDSAVYLCASSRTGGYSSYNEQFFGPGTRLTVL.

The V call is TRBV5-4, the J call TRBJ2-3; TRBD2 agrees at 9 bases. Germline V gene lookup returns CDR1 SGHNT and CDR2 YYREEE (reference sequence). The CDR3 contains 17 residues. Trimming at V came to 0 bases and at J to 0 bases, leaving 5 bases not matched to a gene. The CDR3 DNA sequence: TGTGCCAGCAGCTTGGGGGTTAGCGGGGGAAGCACAGATACGCAGTATTTT. Its protein is CASSLGVSGGSTDTQYF.

The J gene is TRBJ2-6, the V gene TRBV11-2, with a tentative D call TRBD1 (5 bases). Trimming stripped 5 bases from V and 2 bases from J, with 7 bases between. The CDR3 contains 14 residues. Germline V gene data show CDR1 as SGHAT and CDR2 as FQNNGV. CDR3 residues: CASSSRAGANVLTF. The CDR3 nucleotides read TGTGCCAGCAGCAGCAGGGCTGGGGCCAACGTCCTGACTTTC.

The chain is built from TRBV6-5 and TRBJ1-2, with 9 bases lining up with TRBD1. There are 13 residues in the CDR3. Per germline, CDR1 MNHEY and CDR2 SVGAGI. The J segment lost 5 bases and the V segment lost 7 bases, leaving 5 bases of the junction unmatched. The CDR3 nucleotides read TGTGCCAGCATCCGGACAGGGGAGTATGGCTACACCTTC. It codes for CASIRTGEYGYTF.

The V and J genes are TRBV7-9 and TRBJ2-2, with 7 bases fitting TRBD1. The V segment lost 1 base and the J segment 7 bases; nucleotides outside the gene matches: 3. This CDR3 contains 14 residues. Germline CDR1 SEHNR, CDR2 FQNEAQ (reference sequence). CDR3 bases: TGTGCCAGCAGCTTAGAGGGGGCAGTCGGGGAGCTGTTTTTT. This codes for CASSLEGAVGELFF. Drawing the rest from reference TRBV7-9 and TRBJ2-2, the complete variable domain is DTGVSQNPRHKITKRGQNVTFRCDPISEHNRLYWYRQTLGQGPEFLTYFQNEAQLEKSRLLSDRFSAERPKGSFSTLEIQRTEQGDSAMYLCASSLEGAVGELFFGEGSRLTVL.

This clone came up once. The rearrangement links TRBV18 to TRBJ2-3, with D tentatively TRBD2 (6 bases). The V and J ends lost 0 bases and 0 bases respectively, with 10 bases between them. Germline V gene lookup returns CDR1 KGHSH and CDR2 LQKENI. The length of the CDR3 is 16 residues. CDR3 sequence (DNA): TGTGCCAGCTCACCACCGGACGGGACTAGCACAGATACGCAGTATTTT. Amino acids: CASSPPDGTSTDTQYF.

With regard to this clone: At one end the junction does not follow the germline gene, possibly because of a read error. The J gene is TRBJ1-1, the V gene TRBV6-1, with TRBD1 as a possible D gene (6 bases). The V gene's germline CDR1 is MNHNS and CDR2 SASEGT. This CDR3 spans 16 amino acids. As DNA, the CDR3 is TGTGCCAGCAGAGAAGCGAACAGGGCCGGGAACACTGAAGCTTTCTTT. It translates to CASREANRAGNTEAFF.

The chain couples TRBV30 to TRBJ1-1; no firm D call. V lost 0 bases, J lost 6 bases, and 14 bases lay in between. The germline V gene encodes CDR1 GTSNPN and CDR2 SVGIG (reference sequence). The CDR3 extends over 14 amino acids. As DNA, the CDR3 is TGTGCCTGGAGTGTACTAGAGAGGGCAGCTGAAGCTTTCTTT. It codes for CAWSVLERAAEAFF.

This clone was seen only a few times. The chain carries TRBV2 and TRBJ2-7, with 7 bases matching TRBD1. Per the germline V gene, CDR1 is SNHLY and CDR2 is FYNNEI. V trimming: 3 bases; J trimming: 6 bases; junction bases outside the gene matches: 11. This CDR3 has 15 residues. This CDR3 is CASSDGATGLGEQYF. DNA for the CDR3: TGTGCCAGCAGTGACGGCGCGACAGGGTTAGGCGAGCAGTACTTC.

This clone was detected only once. The chain recombines TRBV3-1 (or the pseudogene TRBV3-2) with TRBJ2-1; 7 positions agree with TRBD2. The trim removed 0 bases at V and 6 bases at J, leaving 11 bases unmatched. Per the germline V gene, CDR1 is LGHDT and CDR2 is YNNKEL (reference sequence). The CDR3 totals 17 residues. CDR3 sequence (DNA): TGTGCCAGCAGCCAAGAGGGGGGGAGGGCCACAGGCAATGAGCAGTTCTTC. Translated: CASSQEGGRATGNEQFF.

The genes are TRBV27 and TRBJ2-1, with D possibly matching TRBD2 (7 bases). Looked up from germline, CDR1 is MNHEY and CDR2 is SMNVEV (reference sequence). The CDR3 sequence is 20 residues long. The V end lost 5 bases, the J end lost 0 bases, and 26 bases lay between the germline ends. CDR3 region: CASSPVAGAGTSSSYNEQFF. The CDR3 nucleotides are TGTGCCAGCAGTCCGGTCGCGGGGGCTGGGACTTCAAGCTCCTACAATGAGCAGTTCTTC.

The chain links TRBV7-2 to TRBJ2-7; 12 bases line up with TRBD1. The CDR3 sequence is 15 residues long. Germline CDR1 SGHTA, CDR2 FQGNSA. With V trimmed by 5 bases and J by 8 bases, 10 bases remained unmatched. The CDR3, as DNA: TGTGCCAGCAGCGGCCCCGGGACAGGGGGCGCGAAGCAGTACTTC. Translated, it gives CASSGPGTGGAKQYF.

The J gene is TRBJ2-1, the V gene TRBV3-1 (or the pseudogene TRBV3-2), with TRBD2 matching 8 bases. V lost 3 bases and J lost 7; bases outside the gene matches: 8. CDR3 length: 15 residues. Germline V gene data show CDR1 as LGHDT and CDR2 as YNNKEL (reference sequence). CDR3 coding DNA: TGTGCCAGCAGCCACGGCGGGAGGATTTCGAATGAGCAGTTCTTC. The encoded protein is CASSHGGRISNEQFF.